This paragraph reports one T cell receptor (beta chain). Germline V gene sequence: CDR1 WNHNN, CDR2 SYGVQD (reference sequence). Germline trimming cut 4 bases from V and 0 bases from J; bases unmatched to any gene: 6. This CDR3 spans 16 amino acids. This sample stems from a study of blood T cell repertoires in COVID-19. The wider study: Samples of COVID-19 (acute and convalescent) were obtained from the United States, Italy and Spain. T cells, B-cell-depleted T cells, or PBMCs supplied cDNA or gDNA.

In the study's own analysis: Reference gene primer amplification gave estimated nucleated cell counts. TCRdb keeps only in-frame clones here, not all; method: immunoSEQ multiplex PCR. V and J calls and clone size come straight from that table; D and trimming were deduced from the DNA. The profile shows fewer than 85,000 clones, about 88% of them singletons. The origin of this receptor is a human donor in a cohort sampled during active COVID-19. The specimen sequenced was peripheral blood. This chain uses TRBV10-1 with TRBJ2-3, with 8 bases fitting TRBD1. This CDR3 reads CASSGTGIGSTDTQYF. As DNA, the CDR3 is TGCGCCAGCAGTGGGACAGGGATCGGTAGCACAGATACGCAGTATTTT.